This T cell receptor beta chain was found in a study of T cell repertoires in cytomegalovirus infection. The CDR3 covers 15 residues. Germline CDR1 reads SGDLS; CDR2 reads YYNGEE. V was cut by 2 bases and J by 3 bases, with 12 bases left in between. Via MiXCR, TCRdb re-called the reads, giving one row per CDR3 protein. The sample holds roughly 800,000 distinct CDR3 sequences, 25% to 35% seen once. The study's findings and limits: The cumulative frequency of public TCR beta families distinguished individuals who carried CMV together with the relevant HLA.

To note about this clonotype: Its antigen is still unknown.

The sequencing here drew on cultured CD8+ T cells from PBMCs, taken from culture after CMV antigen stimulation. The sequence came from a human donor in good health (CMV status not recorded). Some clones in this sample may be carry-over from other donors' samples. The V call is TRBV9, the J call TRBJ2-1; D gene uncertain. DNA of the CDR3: TGTGCCAGCAGCGTCGGGCCCACGGGCTACAATGAGCAGTTCTTC. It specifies CASSVGPTGYNEQFF.